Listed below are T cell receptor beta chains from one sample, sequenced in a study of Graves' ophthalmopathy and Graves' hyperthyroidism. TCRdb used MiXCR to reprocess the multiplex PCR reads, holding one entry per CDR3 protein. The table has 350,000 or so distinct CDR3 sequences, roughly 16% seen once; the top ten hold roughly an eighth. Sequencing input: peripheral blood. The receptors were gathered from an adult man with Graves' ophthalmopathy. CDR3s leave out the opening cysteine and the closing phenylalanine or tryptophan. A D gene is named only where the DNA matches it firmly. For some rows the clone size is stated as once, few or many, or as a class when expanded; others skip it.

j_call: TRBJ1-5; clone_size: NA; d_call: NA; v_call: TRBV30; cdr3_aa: AWSVLQMWGSPQH
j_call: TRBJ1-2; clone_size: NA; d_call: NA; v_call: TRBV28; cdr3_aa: ASSSGQINGYT
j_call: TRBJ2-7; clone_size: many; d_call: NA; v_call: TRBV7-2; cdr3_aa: ASSLVERAREQY
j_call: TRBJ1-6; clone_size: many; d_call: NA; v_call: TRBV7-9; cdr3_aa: ASSTDGQKYNSPLH
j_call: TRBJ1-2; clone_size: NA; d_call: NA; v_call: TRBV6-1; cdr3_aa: ASSELNPGGYT
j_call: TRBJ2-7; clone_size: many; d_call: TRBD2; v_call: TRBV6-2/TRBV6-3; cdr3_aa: ASSFRYGTSEDLEQY
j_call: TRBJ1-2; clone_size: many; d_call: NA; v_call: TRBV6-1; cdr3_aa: ASRDMGRYYGYT
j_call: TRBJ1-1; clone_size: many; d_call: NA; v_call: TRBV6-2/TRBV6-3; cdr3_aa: ATARDTEAF
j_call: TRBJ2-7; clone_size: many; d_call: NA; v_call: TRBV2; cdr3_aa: ASSEGVLSTYEQY
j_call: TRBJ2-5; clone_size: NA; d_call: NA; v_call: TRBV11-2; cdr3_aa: ASSLGPGLGGQETQY
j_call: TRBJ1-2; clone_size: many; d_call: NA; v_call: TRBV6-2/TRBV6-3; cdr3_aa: ASSYRGERNGYT
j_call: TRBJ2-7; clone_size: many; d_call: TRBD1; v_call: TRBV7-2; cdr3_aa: ASSLALTGTEPYEQY
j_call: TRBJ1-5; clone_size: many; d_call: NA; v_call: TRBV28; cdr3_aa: ASSFIRGRVQPQH
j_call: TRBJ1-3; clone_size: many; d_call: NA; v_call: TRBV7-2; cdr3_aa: ASSLAPSSGNTIY
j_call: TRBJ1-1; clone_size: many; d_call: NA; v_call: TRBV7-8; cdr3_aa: ASSPEVNTEAF
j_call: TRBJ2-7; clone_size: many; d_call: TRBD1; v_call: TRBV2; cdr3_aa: ASSETTGLEQY
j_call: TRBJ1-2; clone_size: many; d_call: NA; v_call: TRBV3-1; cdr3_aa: ASSQDWGANYGYT
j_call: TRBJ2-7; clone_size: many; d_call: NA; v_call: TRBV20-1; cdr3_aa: SARGAPHEQY
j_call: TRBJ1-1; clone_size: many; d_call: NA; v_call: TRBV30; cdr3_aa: AWSITVRSTEAF
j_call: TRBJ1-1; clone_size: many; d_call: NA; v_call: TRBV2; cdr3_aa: ATLTGNTEAF
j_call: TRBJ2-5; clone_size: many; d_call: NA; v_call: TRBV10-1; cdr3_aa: ASSESIGSVETQY
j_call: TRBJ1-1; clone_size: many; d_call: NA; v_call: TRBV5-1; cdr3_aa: ASSPGTGATTEAF
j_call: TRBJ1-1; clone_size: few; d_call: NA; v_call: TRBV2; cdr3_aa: ASSPDSLEAF
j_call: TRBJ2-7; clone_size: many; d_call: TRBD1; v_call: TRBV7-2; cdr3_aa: ASNLPPDRVF
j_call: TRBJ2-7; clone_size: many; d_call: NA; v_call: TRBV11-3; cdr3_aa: ASSRGPTEQY
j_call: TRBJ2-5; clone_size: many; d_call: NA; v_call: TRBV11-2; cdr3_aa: ASSFRPEVETQY
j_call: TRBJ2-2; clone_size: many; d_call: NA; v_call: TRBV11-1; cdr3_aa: ASSPQWSGNTGELF
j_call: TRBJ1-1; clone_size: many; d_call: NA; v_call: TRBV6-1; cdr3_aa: ASSDMRDTEAF
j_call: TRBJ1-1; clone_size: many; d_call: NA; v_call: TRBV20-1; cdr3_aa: SAPIQANTEAF
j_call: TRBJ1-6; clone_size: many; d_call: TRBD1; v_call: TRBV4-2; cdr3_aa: ASSQKTGTSYNSPLH
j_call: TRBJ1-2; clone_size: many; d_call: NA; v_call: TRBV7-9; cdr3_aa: ASSLSQAGSYGYT
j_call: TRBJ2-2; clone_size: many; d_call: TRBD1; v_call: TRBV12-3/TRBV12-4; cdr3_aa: ATISGTANTGELF
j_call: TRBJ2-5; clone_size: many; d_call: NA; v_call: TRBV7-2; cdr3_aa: ASSSETRMRETQY
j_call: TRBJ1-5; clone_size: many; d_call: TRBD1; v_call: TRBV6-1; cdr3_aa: ASRRTGLYSNQPQH
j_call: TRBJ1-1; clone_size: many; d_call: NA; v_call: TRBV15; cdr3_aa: ATSRVGQLNTEAF
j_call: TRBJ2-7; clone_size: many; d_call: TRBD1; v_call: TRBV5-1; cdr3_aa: ASSLGQGLYEQY
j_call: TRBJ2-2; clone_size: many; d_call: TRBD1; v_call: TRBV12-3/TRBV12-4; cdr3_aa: ASLTLGQGDTGELF
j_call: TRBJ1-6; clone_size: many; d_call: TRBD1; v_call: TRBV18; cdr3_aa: ASSYRGTYNSPLH
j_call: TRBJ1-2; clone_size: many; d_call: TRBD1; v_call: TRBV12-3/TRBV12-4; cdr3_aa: ASNQDRGNGYT
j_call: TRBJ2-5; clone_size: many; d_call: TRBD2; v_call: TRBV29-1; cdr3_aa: SVLLGLAGLQETQY
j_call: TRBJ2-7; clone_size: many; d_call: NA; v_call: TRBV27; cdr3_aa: ASGGAPWEQY
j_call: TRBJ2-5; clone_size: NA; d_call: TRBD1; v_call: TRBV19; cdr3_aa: ASSIGTGGGETQY
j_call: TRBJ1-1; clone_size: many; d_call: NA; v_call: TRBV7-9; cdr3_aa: ASSPDLSTEAF
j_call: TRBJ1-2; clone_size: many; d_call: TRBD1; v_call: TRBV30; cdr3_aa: AWSVGQGPNYGYT
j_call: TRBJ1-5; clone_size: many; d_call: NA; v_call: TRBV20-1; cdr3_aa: SAREHSNQPQH
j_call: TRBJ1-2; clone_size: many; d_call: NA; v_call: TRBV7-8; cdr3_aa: ASSLHTGTVYGYT
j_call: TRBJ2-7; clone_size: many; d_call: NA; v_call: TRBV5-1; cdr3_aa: ASSPTPAVNYEQY
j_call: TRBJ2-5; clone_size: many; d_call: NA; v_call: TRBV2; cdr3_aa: ASRLRDIEETQY
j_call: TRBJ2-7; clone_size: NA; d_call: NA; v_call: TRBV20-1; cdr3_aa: SAHSPNSYEQY
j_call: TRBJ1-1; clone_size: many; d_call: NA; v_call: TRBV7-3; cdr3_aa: ASSFRAGTEAF
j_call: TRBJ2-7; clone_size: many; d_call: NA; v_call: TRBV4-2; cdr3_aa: ASSQDLAYEQY
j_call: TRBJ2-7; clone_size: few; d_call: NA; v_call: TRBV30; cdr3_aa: AWSLGGIYEQY
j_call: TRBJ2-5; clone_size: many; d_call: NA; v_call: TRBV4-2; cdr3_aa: ASSQRAQRQTQY
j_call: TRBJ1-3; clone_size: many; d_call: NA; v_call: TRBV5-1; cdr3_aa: ASSLADRGNTIY
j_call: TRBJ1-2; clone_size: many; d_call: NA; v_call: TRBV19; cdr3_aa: ASSIEGKWNYGYT